This T cell receptor (beta chain) was found in a study of OX40 agonist ivuxolimab in advanced cancers. Study-wide background: Aged roughly 23 to 79 with a mean of roughly 63 years, they were 82.7% male. Study findings and constraints: The specificity for antigen of the expanded peripheral T cells was not determined. Dosing at 0.1 to 3.0 mg/kg was accompanied by clonal expansion of CD4+ and CD8+ blood T cells by week 6. On average, a greater number of expanded clones characterised CD8+ T cells relative to CD4+.

The method was immunoSEQ multiplex PCR; TCRdb's version includes in-frame clones alone and lacks a portion of them. The sample has around 81,000 clones, around 87% seen once. Turning to this clone: Its antigen remains unknown.

V dropped 3 bases and J dropped 5 bases, with 4 bases sitting between them. The CDR3 spans 11 residues. The germline V gene encodes CDR1 PRHDT and CDR2 FYEKMQ (reference sequence). The chain has TRBV13 and TRBJ2-5; D remains ambiguous. The source is an adult with an advanced solid tumor such as melanoma, head and neck, liver or kidney cancer. Sequenced here: CD4+ or CD8+ T cells sorted from blood, sampled in a trial of the OX40 agonist ivuxolimab. The CDR3 sequence: CASSLRETQYF. In nucleotides, the CDR3 is TGTGCCAGCAGCTTGCGGGAGACCCAGTACTTC. The complete variable domain, with remaining parts taken from reference TRBV13 and TRBJ2-5, reads AAGVIQSPRHLIKEKRETATLKCYPIPRHDTVYWYQQGPGQDPQFLISFYEKMQSDKGSIPDRFSAQQFSDYHSELNMSSLELGDSALYFCASSLRETQYFGPGTRLLVL.